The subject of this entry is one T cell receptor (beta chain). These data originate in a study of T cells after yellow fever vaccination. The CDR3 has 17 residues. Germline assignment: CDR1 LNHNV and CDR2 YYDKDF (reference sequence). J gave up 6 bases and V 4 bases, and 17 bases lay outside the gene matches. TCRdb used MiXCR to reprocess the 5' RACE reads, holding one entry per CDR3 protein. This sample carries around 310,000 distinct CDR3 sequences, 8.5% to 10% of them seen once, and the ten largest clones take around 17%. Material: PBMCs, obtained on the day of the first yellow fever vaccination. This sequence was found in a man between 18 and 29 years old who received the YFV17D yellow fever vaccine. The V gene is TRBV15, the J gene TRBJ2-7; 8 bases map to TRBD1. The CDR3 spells CATSTPGGQGAYREQYF. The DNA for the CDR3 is TGTGCCACCAGCACTCCTGGAGGGCAGGGGGCTTACCGCGAGCAGTACTTC. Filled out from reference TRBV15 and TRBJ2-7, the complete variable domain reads DAMVIQNPRYQVTQFGKPVTLSCSQTLNHNVMYWYQQKSSQAPKLLFHYYDKDFNNEADTPDNFQSRRPNTSFCFLDIRSPGLGDTAMYLCATSTPGGQGAYREQYFGPGTRLTVT.